Sequencing of this T cell receptor (beta chain) was carried out in a study of shared clonotypes between healthy human individuals. As for the study in general: CD4 naive cells filled three plates per donor, CD4 memory three, CD8 naive two and CD8 memory one. Overall study results and limits: On the whole, naive subsets had larger estimated richness than memory subsets had. Rarefaction exposed incomplete sorted-subset sequencing despite large depth.

Profiling relied on immunoSEQ multiplex PCR, and the TCRdb table lists in-frame clones only, not all of them. The table shows approximately 500,000 clones, with less than 96% occurring only once. As for this clone: Its antigen is as yet unknown.

Material: naive CD4+ T cells sorted from blood. The sample's subset: CD45RA+ positively selected. The clonotype was recovered from a woman in her twenties or thirties in good health.

The CDR3 DNA reads TGTGCCAGCAGCCCACAGGGCTTTACGAACACCGGGGAGCTGTTTTTT. Translated: CASSPQGFTNTGELFF. The chain recombines TRBV9 with TRBJ2-2, with D maybe TRBD1 (6 bases). The germline CDR1 and CDR2 sequences are SGDLS and YYNGEE. Trimming pared 4 bases from V and 0 bases from J, leaving 13 bases between. There are 16 residues in the CDR3. Variable domain in full (rest from reference TRBV9 and TRBJ2-2): DSGVTQTPKHLITATGQRVTLRCSPRSGDLSVYWYQQSLDQGLQFLIQYYNGEERAKGNILERFSAQQFPDLHSELNLSSLELGDSALYFCASSPQGFTNTGELFFGEGSRLTVL.